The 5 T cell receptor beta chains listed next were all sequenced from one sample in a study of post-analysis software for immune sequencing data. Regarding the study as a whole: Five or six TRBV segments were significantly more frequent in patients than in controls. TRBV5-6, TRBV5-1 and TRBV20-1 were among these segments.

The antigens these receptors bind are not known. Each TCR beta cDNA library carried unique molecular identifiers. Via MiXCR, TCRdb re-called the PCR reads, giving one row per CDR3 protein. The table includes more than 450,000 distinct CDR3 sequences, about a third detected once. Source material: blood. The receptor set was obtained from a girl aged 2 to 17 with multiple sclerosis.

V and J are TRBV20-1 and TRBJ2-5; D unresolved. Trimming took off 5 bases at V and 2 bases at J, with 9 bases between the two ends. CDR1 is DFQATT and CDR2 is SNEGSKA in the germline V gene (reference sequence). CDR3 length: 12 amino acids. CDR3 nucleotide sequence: TGCAGTGCTTGGCTACTTCAAGAGACCCAGTACTTC. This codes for CSAWLLQETQYF.

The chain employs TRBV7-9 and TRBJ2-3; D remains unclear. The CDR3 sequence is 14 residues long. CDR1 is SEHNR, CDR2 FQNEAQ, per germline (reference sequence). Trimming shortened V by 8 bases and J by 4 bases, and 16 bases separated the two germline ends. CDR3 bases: TGTGCCAGCTGTAAAAGTCCCCCGGCAGATACGCAGTATTTT. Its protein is CASCKSPPADTQYF.

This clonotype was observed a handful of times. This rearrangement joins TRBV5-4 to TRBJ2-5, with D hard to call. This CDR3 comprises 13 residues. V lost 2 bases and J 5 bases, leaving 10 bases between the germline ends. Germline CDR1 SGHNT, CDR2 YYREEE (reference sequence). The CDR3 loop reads CASSLESLETQYF. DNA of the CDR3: TGTGCCAGCAGCTTAGAAAGTTTGGAGACCCAGTACTTC.

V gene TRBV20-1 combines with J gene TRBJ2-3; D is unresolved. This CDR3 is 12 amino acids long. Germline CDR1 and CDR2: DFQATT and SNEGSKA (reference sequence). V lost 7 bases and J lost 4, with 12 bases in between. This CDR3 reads CSGVWTSDTQYF. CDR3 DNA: TGCAGTGGTGTCTGGACGTCAGATACGCAGTATTTT.

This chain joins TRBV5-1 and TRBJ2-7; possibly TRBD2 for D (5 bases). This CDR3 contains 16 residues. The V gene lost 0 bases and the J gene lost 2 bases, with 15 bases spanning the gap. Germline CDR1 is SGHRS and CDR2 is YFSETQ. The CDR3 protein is CASSLASGVAPYEQYF. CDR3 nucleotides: TGCGCCAGCAGCTTGGCCTCCGGGGTAGCTCCCTACGAGCAGTACTTC.